The 22 T cell receptor beta chains presented below share a single source sample, sequenced in a study of blood T cell repertoires in COVID-19 (dated by TCRdb to about 2020). The receptor library was made with the immunoSEQ multiplex PCR assay. The table comes from immuneACCESS by way of TCRdb, which keeps in-frame sequences with V and J called. Part of the clones is missing from these tables; in studies checked, under half for an unresolved V gene and the rest for unknown reasons. The sample data list about 210,000 clones, and approximately 85% of these were observed just once. The ten biggest clones cover approximately 8% of the sample. Sequenced input: peripheral blood. The receptors shown here come from a woman aged 50 to 65 with active or convalescent COVID-19.

The V gene is TRBV5-5, the J gene TRBJ2-5; 8 nucleotides match TRBD1. CDR3 length equals 15 residues. After removal of 4 bases from V and 4 bases from J, the junction contained 9 bases not matched to a gene. Germline-derived CDR1 and CDR2 are SGHKS and YYEKEE (reference sequence). DNA for the CDR3: TGTGCCAGCAGCAGATTACCGGGACAGGCAGAGACCCAGTACTTC. Translation: CASSRLPGQAETQYF.

The CDR3 protein is CASSLATGNSYNSPLHF. Written as DNA, the CDR3 is TGCGCCAGCAGCTTGGCGACAGGGAACTCCTATAATTCACCCCTCCACTTT. The chain joins TRBV5-1 to TRBJ1-6; TRBD1 aligns across 7 bases. The CDR3 covers 17 residues. CDR1 is SGHRS, CDR2 YFSETQ, per germline. The ends lost 0 bases at V and 0 bases at J; junction bases unmatched: 3.

In this sample, this clone turned up once. The rearrangement links TRBV7-9 to TRBJ1-2, with TRBD1 matching 7 bases. The CDR3 sequence is 16 residues long. Germline V lookup: CDR1 SEHNR, CDR2 FQNEAQ (reference sequence). Germline trimming cut 1 base from V and 4 bases from J; bases unmatched to any gene: 9. The CDR3 is CASSLGGQEAGYGYTF. The CDR3 nucleotides are TGTGCCAGCAGCTTAGGAGGACAGGAAGCAGGCTATGGCTACACCTTC.

The V gene is TRBV6-5, the J gene TRBJ1-6, with TRBD1 matching over 8 bases. This CDR3 comprises 15 residues. Trimming removed 5 bases from V and 6 bases from J; junction bases left unmatched: 6. Germline CDR1 reads MNHEY; CDR2 reads SVGAGI. The DNA of the CDR3 is TGTGCCAGCAGTACCTCCGGACAGGGTAATTCACCCCTCCACTTT. Translated, it gives CASSTSGQGNSPLHF.

The rearrangement joins TRBV2 to TRBJ1-1; possibly TRBD1 for D (5 bases). CDR1 and CDR2 (germline): SNHLY, FYNNEI. V was trimmed by 4 bases and J by 1 base, leaving 13 bases between them. The CDR3 length is 15 residues. CDR3 amino acids: CASSVSGTGNTEAFF. CDR3 sequence (DNA): TGTGCCAGCAGTGTTTCCGGAACAGGGAACACTGAAGCTTTCTTT.

This chain joins TRBV15 and TRBJ1-1; a weak D match, TRBD1 (5 bases). Trimming cost V 4 bases and J 7 bases, with 16 bases left between them. This CDR3 comprises 14 residues. Germline CDR1 LNHNV, CDR2 YYDKDF (reference sequence). The CDR3 is CATSTGGGTHEAFF. CDR3 in DNA: TGTGCCACCAGCACCGGGGGGGGAACCCATGAAGCTTTCTTT.

The J gene is TRBJ1-1, the V gene TRBV28, with TRBD1 as a possible D gene (6 bases). V was pared by 4 bases and J by 1 base, with 7 bases between. Germline V CDR1 and CDR2: MDHEN, SYDVKM. The CDR3 is 13 amino acids. The CDR3 sequence: CASSSDRNTEAFF. The CDR3 nucleotides are TGTGCCAGCAGTTCGGACAGGAACACTGAAGCTTTCTTT.

This clone was counted only a few times. The CDR3 loop reads CASSPTGFPVEQYV. The DNA for the CDR3 is TGTGCCAGCTCACCAACTGGTTTTCCTGTCGAGCAGTACGTC. This chain uses TRBV18 with TRBJ2-7; D call uncertain. Germline V CDR1 and CDR2: KGHSH, LQKENI. The V and J ends lost 2 bases and 6 bases respectively, with 14 bases between them. This CDR3 comprises 14 residues.

This sequence joins TRBV24-1 and TRBJ2-3; D uncertain. This CDR3 spans 15 amino acids. Germline V gene lookup returns CDR1 KGHDR and CDR2 SFDVKD. V was shortened by 6 bases and J by 6 bases, with 18 bases between the two germline ends. CDR3 coding DNA: TGTGCCACCAGTTCCGTGGGCTGGAAGCTTGATACGCAGTATTTT. It codes for CATSSVGWKLDTQYF.

A single count supports this clone. The chain employs TRBV6-6 and TRBJ1-4, with TRBD1 identical over 8 bases. V shed 5 bases and J 7 bases; nucleotides not matched to a gene: 9. Looked up from germline, CDR1 is MNHNY and CDR2 is SVGAGI (reference sequence). The CDR3 has 15 residues. The CDR3 DNA reads TGTGCCAGCAGTCCGCCCAGGGGGCCGAGTGAAAAACTGTTTTTT. Translating it yields CASSPPRGPSEKLFF.

There are a few counts of this clone. The V call is TRBV6-5, the J call TRBJ1-6, with unresolved D. The CDR3 consists of 14 residues. In germline, CDR1 is MNHEY, CDR2 SVGAGI. V was cut by 6 bases and J by 8 bases, with 14 bases left in between. Written as DNA, the CDR3 is TGTGCCAGCAGAACAAGCGGGGAGGATTCACCCCTCCACTTT. It encodes CASRTSGEDSPLHF.

The chain is built from TRBV28 and TRBJ2-3, with 10 bases aligning to TRBD1. This CDR3 has 15 amino acids. V dropped 6 bases and J dropped 5; count of bases not matched to a gene: 8. Germline lookup yields CDR1 MDHEN and CDR2 SYDVKM. The DNA for the CDR3 is TGTGCCAGCAGCCCAGGACAGGGGGGTCGAGATACGCAGTATTTT. Amino acids: CASSPGQGGRDTQYF. Full variable domain (remainder filled in from reference TRBV28 and TRBJ2-3): DVKVTQSSRYLVKRTGEKVFLECVQDMDHENMFWYRQDPGLGLRLIYFSYDVKMKEKGDIPEGYSVSREKKERFSLILESASTNQTSMYLCASSPGQGGRDTQYFGPGTRLTVL.

In this sample, this clone turned up once. This chain connects TRBV2 to TRBJ1-1; D uncertain. CDR1 SNHLY and CDR2 FYNNEI come from the germline V gene. V was pared by 2 bases and J by 12 bases, with 16 bases between. The CDR3 length is 13 residues. CDR3 sequence: CASSELGFGQTFF. The CDR3 DNA is TGTGCCAGCAGTGAATTGGGCTTCGGTCAAACTTTCTTT. Combining the CDR3 with reference TRBV2 and TRBJ1-1 gives the whole variable domain EPEVTQTPSHQVTQMGQEVILRCVPISNHLYFYWYRQILGQKVEFLVSFYNNEISEKSEIFDDQFSVERPDGSNFTLKIRSTKLEDSAMYFCASSELGFGQTFFGQGTRLTVV.

The genes are TRBV7-9 and TRBJ1-2, with 8 bases fitting TRBD1. Germline CDR1 and CDR2: SEHNR and FQNEAQ (reference sequence). The CDR3 has 16 residues. Trimming took 5 bases from V and 2 from J; bases not matched to a gene: 10. The DNA of the CDR3 is TGTGCCAGCAGCCCCTATGCAGGGGGCCGCAACTATGGCTACACCTTC. Translation gives CASSPYAGGRNYGYTF.

This clone was seen a handful of times. This rearrangement joins TRBV7-2 to TRBJ1-2, with no clear D. The V end was cut by 1 base, the J end by 6 bases, with 9 bases between. The CDR3 extends over 13 amino acids. Looked up from germline, CDR1 is SGHTA and CDR2 is FQGNSA. CDR3 nucleotides: TGTGCCAGCAGCTTAGGGGCCCAGCATGGCTACACCTTC. Amino acids: CASSLGAQHGYTF.

The rearrangement joins TRBV5-4 to TRBJ1-5, with D perhaps matching TRBD1 (5 bases). In germline, CDR1 is SGHNT, CDR2 YYREEE (reference sequence). The length of the CDR3 is 13 residues. V was cut by 5 bases and J by 5 bases, with 11 bases left in between. The CDR3 nucleotides read TGTGCCAGCAGTGGGGGGTCGGATCAGCCCCAGCATTTT. Protein: CASSGGSDQPQHF. The whole variable domain, filled in from reference TRBV5-4 and TRBJ1-5, reads ETGVTQSPTHLIKTRGQQVTLRCSSQSGHNTVSWYQQALGQGPQFIFQYYREEENGRGNFPPRFSGLQFPNYSSELNVNALELDDSALYLCASSGGSDQPQHFGDGTRLSIL.

This clone has just a few counts. The rearrangement uses TRBV10-2 and TRBJ2-3; tentative D call: TRBD2 (7 bases). CDR3 length: 14 residues. Germline CDR1 WSHSY, CDR2 SAAADI. V was cut by 6 bases and J by 3 bases, with 13 bases left in between. CDR3 sequence (DNA): TGCGCCAGCAGGCCCGAGGGGGGGACAGATACGCAGTATTTT. Its protein is CASRPEGGTDTQYF.

The J gene is TRBJ2-3, the V gene TRBV20-1; the match to TRBD2 covers 10 bases. CDR1 DFQATT and CDR2 SNEGSKA come from the germline V gene (reference sequence). This CDR3 has 15 amino acids. V gave up 6 bases and J gave up 2 bases; unmatched junction bases: 8. The DNA for the CDR3 is TGCAGTGCCAGTGAGCGGGGGGGGTCCACAGATACGCAGTATTTT. It specifies CSASERGGSTDTQYF.

V gene TRBV28 combines with J gene TRBJ1-1; 9 nucleotides agree with TRBD1. This CDR3 is built from 16 residues. After removal of 7 bases from V and 4 bases from J, the junction contained 13 bases not matched to a gene. The germline V gene has CDR1 MDHEN and CDR2 SYDVKM. In DNA, the CDR3 is TGTGCCAGCACGAACAGGGGGCAAGGAAGGGGCACTGAAGCTTTCTTT. It codes for CASTNRGQGRGTEAFF.

This chain uses TRBV30 with TRBJ1-2, with 7 bases identical to TRBD1. The germline V gene has CDR1 GTSNPN and CDR2 SVGIG (reference sequence). V lost 3 bases and J lost 5; bases outside the gene matches: 6. The CDR3 is 13 amino acids. The CDR3 coding sequence is TGTGCCTGGAGGCCGGGACAGCTTTATGGCTACACCTTC. Protein sequence: CAWRPGQLYGYTF.

The genes are TRBV12-3 or TRBV12-4 and TRBJ1-1; D remains unclear. This CDR3 has 13 residues. Trimming shortened V by 8 bases and J by 6 bases, and 16 bases separated the two germline ends. This CDR3 reads CASQLVGRAEAFF. CDR3 DNA: TGTGCCAGCCAGCTGGTAGGGAGGGCTGAAGCTTTCTTT.

The chain joins TRBV7-6 to TRBJ2-1, with 7 bases fitting TRBD2. The junction had 7 bases not matched to a gene; V was cut back by 5 bases and J by 6 bases. The CDR3 extends over 14 amino acids. Germline V lookup: CDR1 SGHVS, CDR2 FNYEAQ. The CDR3 region has the DNA TGTGCCAGCAGCCCCCCGGGGGGAATCAATGAGCAGTTCTTC. This translates into CASSPPGGINEQFF.